This T cell receptor (beta chain) stems from a study of cytotoxic CD8 clonotypes in ibrutinib-treated CLL. Study at large: Samples showed on average approximately 260,000 productive templates and approximately 94,000 productive rearrangements.

Study conclusions and caveats: Stable or contracted on treatment, public clonotypes were also uncommon.

This table comes from immunoSEQ multiplex PCR, and its TCRdb copy is limited to in-frame clones, with some not included. The data contain about 80,000 clones, 79% of them singletons. As concerns this clone: The antigen remains unidentified.

The sequence came from a human donor with chronic lymphocytic leukemia. Material: PBMCs, obtained after 12 months of ibrutinib treatment.

CDR3 DNA: TGTGCCAGCAGTTACTCGGCGGGCACAGGGGCAGATACGCAGTATTTT. Translated: CASSYSAGTGADTQYF. This sequence joins TRBV6-5 and TRBJ2-3, with 7 nucleotides matching TRBD1. The CDR3 sequence is 16 residues long. The germline V gene has CDR1 MNHEY and CDR2 SVGAGI. Trimming at V came to 0 bases and at J to 4 bases, leaving 7 bases not matched to a gene.